The next 6 T cell receptor beta chains were all read from a single sample in a study of blood T cell repertoires in COVID-19. TCRdb keeps only in-frame clones here, not all; method: immunoSEQ multiplex PCR. Among some 210,000 clones listed, approximately 89% were seen once. Sequenced: peripheral blood. The receptors were gathered from a woman aged 40 to 50 with acute or convalescent COVID-19.

The rearrangement uses TRBV5-8 and TRBJ2-2; D is ambiguous. Trimming took off 7 bases at V and 0 bases at J, with 13 bases between the two ends. In germline, CDR1 is SGHTS, CDR2 YDEGEE. The CDR3 is 15 amino acids. CDR3 in DNA: TGTGCCAGCGTTAGTCGGGTCGCGAACACCGGGGAGCTGTTTTTT. Residues: CASVSRVANTGELFF.

V and J are TRBV9 and TRBJ2-1; maybe TRBD2 (7 bases). V lost 3 bases to trimming and J lost 0 bases, with 19 bases between them. This CDR3 contains 18 residues. Germline V gene lookup returns CDR1 SGDLS and CDR2 YYNGEE. The CDR3 protein is CASSARGDTDPSYNEQFF. The CDR3 bases are TGTGCCAGCAGCGCCCGGGGGGACACCGACCCCTCCTACAATGAGCAGTTCTTC.

The J gene is TRBJ2-7, the V gene TRBV6-1, with 9 bases identical to TRBD1. J lost 4 bases, V lost 2 bases, and 9 bases had no gene match. CDR1 MNHNS and CDR2 SASEGT come from the germline V gene. This CDR3 contains 16 residues. DNA for the CDR3: TGTGCCAGCAGTGAACTACCGGGACAGGGAAATTACGAGCAGTACGTC. It translates to CASSELPGQGNYEQYV.

V usage is TRBV9 and J usage is TRBJ1-2, with D tentatively TRBD1 (6 bases). CDR3 size: 14 residues. The V gene lost 0 bases and the J gene lost 2 bases, with 8 bases spanning the gap. Germline V gives CDR1 SGDLS, CDR2 YYNGEE. CDR3 region: CASSVARGNYGYTF. The CDR3 DNA follows: TGTGCCAGCAGCGTAGCTAGGGGGAACTATGGCTACACCTTC.

CDR3 bases: TGTGCCAGCACGGCCGTCAGGGGGCGATCGATTGACATTCAGTACTTC. It translates to CASTAVRGRSIDIQYF. The chain combines TRBV27 with TRBJ2-4; TRBD1 matches at 8 bases. Losses at the gene ends were 7 bases for V and 8 bases for J; bases not matched to a gene: 16. The germline V gene encodes CDR1 MNHEY and CDR2 SMNVEV (reference sequence). This CDR3 comprises 16 residues.

The CDR3 sequence: CASSLALIRRGALEQFF. The CDR3 DNA reads as TGTGCCAGCAGCTTAGCGCTAATTCGGCGGGGGGCCCTTGAGCAGTTCTTC. The chain is built from TRBV7-6 and TRBJ2-1; TRBD2 matches at 8 bases. The J segment lost 9 bases and the V segment lost 0 bases, leaving 13 bases of the junction unmatched. CDR3 length: 17 amino acids. CDR1 is SGHVS, CDR2 FNYEAQ, per germline.